These 18 T cell receptor beta chains were all obtained from the same sample, sequenced in a study of blood T cell repertoires in COVID-19. Some clones are missing from TCRdb's copy, which holds only in-frame ones; the method was immunoSEQ multiplex PCR. The table lists 250,000 or so clones, roughly 84% of them singletons. The sample was peripheral blood. Receptors originate from a woman in her 40s who had recovered from COVID-19.

This CDR3 is CAISDKVHSGNTIYF. In nucleotides, the CDR3 is TGTGCCATCAGTGATAAAGTACACTCTGGAAACACCATATATTTT. This rearrangement joins TRBV10-3 to TRBJ1-3; the D is unclear. The germline V and J ends were trimmed by 3 bases and 0 bases, with 9 bases remaining between them. Germline-derived CDR1 and CDR2 are ENHRY and SYGVKD. The CDR3 has 15 residues.

The chain has TRBV9 and TRBJ2-2; 7 bases match TRBD2. The V segment lost 7 bases and the J segment 5 bases; nucleotides outside the gene matches: 8. The V gene's germline CDR1 is SGDLS and CDR2 YYNGEE. The CDR3 is 14 residues long. CDR3 in DNA: TGTGCCAGCTCATTCCTAGCGGAGACCGGGGAGCTGTTTTTT. Translated, it gives CASSFLAETGELFF.

V gene TRBV3-1 (or the pseudogene TRBV3-2) combines with J gene TRBJ1-1; a weak D match, TRBD1 (5 bases). Looked up from germline, CDR1 is LGHDT and CDR2 is YNNKEL (reference sequence). This CDR3 contains 15 residues. V lost 1 base and J 6 bases, leaving 15 bases between the germline ends. The CDR3 here is CASSQAGGRDAEAFF. DNA for the CDR3: TGTGCCAGCAGCCAAGCGGGGGGAAGGGATGCTGAAGCTTTCTTT.

The CDR3 DNA sequence: TGTGCCAGCAGTTCCCCGGGGGCGGGTGGGACTAATGAAGCTTTCTTT. Its protein product is CASSSPGAGGTNEAFF. The J gene is TRBJ1-1, the V gene TRBV28, with D perhaps TRBD1 (6 bases). This CDR3 is 16 amino acids long. From germline, CDR1 is MDHEN and CDR2 SYDVKM. The V end was cut by 4 bases, the J end by 7 bases, with 22 bases between. The full variable domain, its missing parts supplied by reference TRBV28 and TRBJ1-1, is DVKVTQSSRYLVKRTGEKVFLECVQDMDHENMFWYRQDPGLGLRLIYFSYDVKMKEKGDIPEGYSVSREKKERFSLILESASTNQTSMYLCASSSPGAGGTNEAFFGQGTRLTVV.

This sequence joins TRBV7-9 and TRBJ1-4, with 9 bases fitting TRBD1. Losses at the gene ends were 6 bases for V and 7 bases for J; bases not matched to a gene: 15. The CDR3 is 17 residues long. In germline, CDR1 is SEHNR, CDR2 FQNEAQ (reference sequence). The CDR3 here is CASSPGQGVVGGEKLFF. CDR3 DNA sequence: TGTGCCAGCAGTCCGGGACAGGGAGTAGTCGGGGGTGAAAAACTGTTTTTT. The whole variable domain, remainder taken from reference TRBV7-9 and TRBJ1-4, is DTGVSQNPRHKITKRGQNVTFRCDPISEHNRLYWYRQTLGQGPEFLTYFQNEAQLEKSRLLSDRFSAERPKGSFSTLEIQRTEQGDSAMYLCASSPGQGVVGGEKLFFGSGTQLSVL.

V and J are TRBV15 and TRBJ2-1; D is unclear. CDR1 LNHNV and CDR2 YYDKDF come from the germline V gene (reference sequence). V was cut by 0 bases and J by 6 bases, with 12 bases left in between. This CDR3 is built from 15 residues. CDR3 protein: CATSRDRLPSNEQFF. DNA for the CDR3: TGTGCCACCAGCAGAGATCGACTCCCCAGCAATGAGCAGTTCTTC.

The rearrangement links TRBV28 to TRBJ1-4; tentatively, D is TRBD1 (6 bases). The CDR3 sequence is 12 residues long. V lost 9 bases and J 7 bases, leaving 12 bases between the germline ends. The germline V gene encodes CDR1 MDHEN and CDR2 SYDVKM. This CDR3 is CASQGGGEKLFF. In DNA, the CDR3 is TGTGCCAGTCAAGGGGGGGGTGAAAAACTGTTTTTT. The complete variable domain, with remaining parts taken from reference TRBV28 and TRBJ1-4, reads DVKVTQSSRYLVKRTGEKVFLECVQDMDHENMFWYRQDPGLGLRLIYFSYDVKMKEKGDIPEGYSVSREKKERFSLILESASTNQTSMYLCASQGGGEKLFFGSGTQLSVL.

This clone was picked up a small number of times. V gene TRBV4-1 combines with J gene TRBJ1-5; no clear D. This CDR3 comprises 14 residues. Between the trimmed V and J ends, which lost 4 bases and 4 bases, there was a span of 11 bases. Per the germline V gene, CDR1 is MGHRA and CDR2 is YSYEKL. DNA for the CDR3: TGCGCCAGCAGCCGCGTTAGGGAGAATCAGCCCCAGCATTTT. Its protein is CASSRVRENQPQHF.

V is TRBV2 and J is TRBJ2-7, with 10 bases that match TRBD1. The CDR3 consists of 16 residues. Germline CDR1 and CDR2: SNHLY and FYNNEI. V shed 7 bases, J shed 1 base, and the junction held 10 bases outside the gene matches. The chain's CDR3 is CASIGDRGPRSYEQYF. The CDR3 DNA reads TGTGCCAGCATCGGGGACAGGGGCCCTCGGTCCTACGAGCAGTACTTC. The full variable domain, in which reference TRBV2 and TRBJ2-7 provide the parts outside the CDR3, is EPEVTQTPSHQVTQMGQEVILRCVPISNHLYFYWYRQILGQKVEFLVSFYNNEISEKSEIFDDQFSVERPDGSNFTLKIRSTKLEDSAMYFCASIGDRGPRSYEQYFGPGTRLTVT.

The chain joins TRBV11-2 to TRBJ2-2; 16 bases match TRBD2. The CDR3 is made up of 19 amino acids. Trimming removed 5 bases from V and 3 bases from J; junction bases left unmatched: 9. Germline values: CDR1 SGHAT, CDR2 FQNNGV. CDR3 amino acids: CASSLGTSGGAAHTGELFF. DNA for the CDR3: TGTGCCAGCAGCCTAGGGACTAGCGGGGGGGCCGCGCACACCGGGGAGCTGTTTTTT.

The rearrangement joins TRBV29-1 to TRBJ2-3, with no clear D. The V and J ends lost 7 bases and 0 bases respectively, with 8 bases between them. CDR1 and CDR2 from the germline V gene are SQVTM and ANQGSEA. The CDR3 sequence is 12 residues long. For the CDR3, the DNA is TGCAGCGGTGAGGCTAGCACAGATACGCAGTATTTT. Translation gives CSGEASTDTQYF.

V is TRBV7-6 and J is TRBJ2-7; D is perhaps TRBD1 (5 bases). In germline, CDR1 is SGHVS, CDR2 FNYEAQ. The CDR3 length is 15 residues. The V end was cut by 0 bases, the J end by 3 bases, with 12 bases between. CDR3 in DNA: TGTGCCAGCAGCTTAGCTTTGGGGCCCCTCTACGAGCAGTACTTC. It codes for CASSLALGPLYEQYF.

This clone appeared a few times. The rearrangement joins TRBV7-2 to TRBJ2-7; TRBD2 is a possible D gene (6 bases). This CDR3 is 14 amino acids long. Germline CDR1 SGHTA, CDR2 FQGNSA. V lost 2 bases and J lost 10, with 18 bases in between. The CDR3, as DNA: TGTGCCAGCAGCTTAAGGTGGGAGGTGGAGGGTCAGTACTTC. Its translation is CASSLRWEVEGQYF. Variable domain in full (rest from reference TRBV7-2 and TRBJ2-7): GAGVSQSPSNKVTEKGKDVELRCDPISGHTALYWYRQSLGQGLEFLIYFQGNSAPDKSGLPSDRFSAERTGGSVSTLTIQRTQQEDSAVYLCASSLRWEVEGQYFGPGTRLTVT.

This chain connects TRBV27 to TRBJ2-2; D possibly corresponds to TRBD2 (6 bases). CDR1 is MNHEY and CDR2 is SMNVEV in the germline V gene (reference sequence). The V end was cut by 5 bases, the J end by 2 bases, with 15 bases between. The CDR3 runs to 16 residues. This CDR3 reads CASSPRGRVNTGELFF. The CDR3 nucleotides are TGTGCCAGCAGTCCGCGGGGCAGGGTAAACACCGGGGAGCTGTTTTTT.

The CDR3 sequence: CASSSSDPISNQPQHF. CDR3 sequence (DNA): TGTGCCAGCAGCTCCAGCGACCCCATTAGCAATCAGCCCCAGCATTTT. The gene calls are TRBV7-2 and TRBJ1-5; D is unclear. CDR3 length equals 16 residues. Trimming shortened V by 4 bases and J by 0 bases, and 13 bases separated the two germline ends. Germline V gene sequence: CDR1 SGHTA, CDR2 FQGNSA.

The chain is built from TRBV12-3 or TRBV12-4 and TRBJ2-2; D is unresolved. The CDR3 is 11 residues long. Trimming pared 6 bases from V and 6 bases from J, leaving 5 bases between. The CDR3 DNA reads TGTGCCAGCAGCCTATCCGGGGAGCTGTTTTTT. This encodes CASSLSGELFF.

The V gene is TRBV3-1 (or the pseudogene TRBV3-2), the J gene TRBJ2-5, with a possible D match to TRBD2 (5 bases). Trimming pared 4 bases from V and 5 bases from J, leaving 17 bases between. The CDR3 is 15 residues long. Per germline, CDR1 LGHDT and CDR2 YNNKEL (reference sequence). Written as DNA, the CDR3 is TGTGCCAGCAGCCTAAGTCTACTAGGTTCGGAGACCCAGTACTTC. It codes for CASSLSLLGSETQYF.

This clone is a singleton in its sample. The chain has TRBV12-3 or TRBV12-4 and TRBJ1-1; D remains unclear. Trimming stripped 3 bases from V and 4 bases from J, with 6 bases between. The CDR3 loop spans 12 amino acids. CDR3 coding DNA: TGTGCCAGCAGTTTCCCAGGCACTGAAGCTTTCTTT. This sequence encodes CASSFPGTEAFF.